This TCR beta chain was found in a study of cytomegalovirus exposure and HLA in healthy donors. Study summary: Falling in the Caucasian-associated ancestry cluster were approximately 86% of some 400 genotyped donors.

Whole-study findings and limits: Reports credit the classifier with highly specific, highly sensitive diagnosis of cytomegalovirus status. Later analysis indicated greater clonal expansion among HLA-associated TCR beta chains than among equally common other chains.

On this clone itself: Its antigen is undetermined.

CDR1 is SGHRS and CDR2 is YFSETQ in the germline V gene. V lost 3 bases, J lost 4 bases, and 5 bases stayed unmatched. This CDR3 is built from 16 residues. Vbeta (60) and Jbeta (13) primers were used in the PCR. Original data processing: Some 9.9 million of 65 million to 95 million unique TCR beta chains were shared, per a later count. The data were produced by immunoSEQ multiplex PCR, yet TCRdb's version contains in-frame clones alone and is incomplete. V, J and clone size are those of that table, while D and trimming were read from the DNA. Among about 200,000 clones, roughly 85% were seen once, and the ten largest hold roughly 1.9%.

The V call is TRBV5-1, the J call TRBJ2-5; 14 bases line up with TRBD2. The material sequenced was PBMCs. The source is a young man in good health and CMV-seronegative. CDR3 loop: CASSSRLAGGRETQYF. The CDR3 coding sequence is TGCGCCAGCAGCTCGAGACTAGCGGGGGGGCGAGAGACCCAGTACTTC.